Listed below are T cell receptor beta chains from one sample, sequenced in a study of naive and memory T cell subsets. TCRdb processed the UMI-ligation and nested PCR reads anew with MiXCR; each CDR3 protein has one entry. The table lists over 90,000 distinct CDR3 sequences, about 11% of them singletons. Material for sequencing was naive CD4+ T cells from blood. The receptor source for this set is a human donor in good health. Each CDR3 is given with its conserved first and last residue. The order of the fields is CDR3 protein, CDR3 DNA, V gene, D gene, J gene, clone size. The D gene is left open where the match is weak. Not all rows give a size; the values are once, few, many and, for expanded clones, a class.

CASSFDRGAPYEQYF | TGTGCCAGCAGCTTTGACCGCGGGGCCCCCTACGAGCAGTACTTC | TRBV5-4 | - | TRBJ2-7 | few
CASSPPSRAGGADTQYF | TGTGCCAGCAGCCCCCCAAGCAGAGCGGGGGGGGCAGATACGCAGTATTTT | TRBV9 | TRBD2 | TRBJ2-3 | -
CASSRIPGGWEDTEAFF | TGTGCCAGCAGCCGAATACCAGGGGGCTGGGAGGACACTGAAGCTTTCTTT | TRBV7-9 | TRBD1 | TRBJ1-1 | -
CASSLSGTAGELFF | TGTGCCAGCAGTTTATCAGGGACGGCCGGGGAGCTGTTTTTT | TRBV27 | - | TRBJ2-2 | -
CASSPQRDRVWTEAFF | TGTGCCAGCTCACCGCAACGGGACAGGGTGTGGACTGAAGCTTTCTTT | TRBV18 | TRBD1 | TRBJ1-1 | -
CASSSAGTGGTEAFF | TGCGCCAGCAGCTCCGCCGGGACAGGGGGCACTGAAGCTTTCTTT | TRBV5-1 | TRBD1 | TRBJ1-1 | -
CASSLAGQGRETQYF | TGTGCCAGCAGCTTAGCGGGACAGGGTCGGGAGACCCAGTACTTC | TRBV7-2 | TRBD1 | TRBJ2-5 | many
CATSDLYRGQNTGELFF | TGTGCCACCAGTGATTTGTATAGGGGCCAGAACACCGGGGAGCTGTTTTTT | TRBV24-1 | - | TRBJ2-2 | many
CASRAAVGTRGRVGANVLTF | TGTGCCAGCAGGGCCGCCGTAGGCACCAGGGGGCGCGTTGGGGCCAACGTCCTGACTTTC | TRBV6-6 | TRBD1 | TRBJ2-6 | few
CASSHGTGRAPDTQYF | TGTGCCAGCAGCCACGGGACCGGAAGAGCCCCAGATACGCAGTATTTT | TRBV7-9 | - | TRBJ2-3 | -
CASSYSILSSRGGVGYSNQPQHF | TGTGCCAGCAGTTACTCCATTTTATCCTCCCGAGGGGGCGTCGGATATAGCAATCAGCCCCAGCATTTT | TRBV6-2/TRBV6-3 | TRBD1 | TRBJ1-5 | -
CASSMATFFAANVLTF | TGTGCCAGCAGTATGGCCACTTTCTTTGCGGCCAACGTCCTGACTTTC | TRBV5-4 | - | TRBJ2-6 | once
CSARVAGAYEQYF | TGCAGTGCTAGAGTAGCGGGAGCCTACGAGCAGTACTTC | TRBV20-1 | TRBD2 | TRBJ2-7 | -
CASSLRSSGVSLYEQYF | TGTGCCAGCAGTTTGCGGTCTTCTGGCGTCAGCCTCTACGAGCAGTACTTC | TRBV27 | - | TRBJ2-7 | -
CASRDLLSGEYF | TGTGCCAGCAGGGACCTCCTCTCAGGGGAGTACTTC | TRBV6-1 | - | TRBJ2-5 | -
CASSPGDRGSYGYTF | TGTGCCAGTAGTCCTGGGGACAGGGGGTCCTATGGCTACACCTTC | TRBV19 | TRBD1 | TRBJ1-2 | -
CASSLMGPGTGGSGEQFF | TGTGCCAGCAGTTTAATGGGCCCCGGGACAGGAGGGTCAGGGGAGCAGTTCTTC | TRBV12-3/TRBV12-4 | TRBD1 | TRBJ2-1 | few
CATRTGFSGNTIYF | TGTGCCACCAGAACAGGGTTCTCTGGAAACACCATATATTTT | TRBV2 | - | TRBJ1-3 | few
CSARVGTAVYGYTF | TGCAGTGCTAGAGTGGGGACAGCCGTCTATGGCTACACCTTC | TRBV20-1 | TRBD1 | TRBJ1-2 | -
CASSFAKGREQFF | TGTGCCAGTAGTTTTGCAAAGGGGCGGGAGCAGTTCTTC | TRBV19 | - | TRBJ2-1 | few
CASSSTLAGVSEQYF | TGTGCCAGCAGTAGCACCTTAGCAGGAGTAAGCGAGCAGTACTTC | TRBV12-3/TRBV12-4 | - | TRBJ2-7 | few
CSAINQGRNQPQHF | TGCAGTGCCATCAACCAGGGGCGGAATCAGCCCCAGCATTTT | TRBV20-1 | - | TRBJ1-5 | many
CASSRTQRETQYF | TGCGCCAGCAGCCGAACACAGCGAGAGACCCAGTACTTC | TRBV5-1 | - | TRBJ2-5 | -
CSAQSPLTGDGYTF | TGCAGTGCTCAGTCTCCACTTACAGGGGATGGCTACACCTTC | TRBV20-1 | TRBD1 | TRBJ1-2 | -
CASSRGEAFF | TGTGCCAGCAGCCGGGGCGAAGCTTTCTTT | TRBV7-9 | - | TRBJ1-1 | few
CASTWGRELDNEQFF | TGTGCCAGCACCTGGGGGCGGGAGCTCGACAATGAGCAGTTCTTC | TRBV9 | - | TRBJ2-1 | -
CASSLTPRRDSGANVLTF | TGTGCCAGCAGCTTAACCCCCAGGCGGGACTCTGGGGCCAACGTCCTGACTTTC | TRBV7-2 | - | TRBJ2-6 | many
CASSKRTPGGETQYF | TGTGCCAGCAGTAAAAGGACCCCGGGGGGGGAGACCCAGTACTTC | TRBV7-2 | TRBD2 | TRBJ2-5 | -
CASSQGQFTGELFF | TGTGCCAGCAGCCAAGGACAGTTCACCGGGGAGCTGTTTTTT | TRBV14 | - | TRBJ2-2 | -
CASSRSGQADTEAFF | TGTGCCAGCAGCCGGTCCGGGCAGGCGGACACTGAAGCTTTCTTT | TRBV7-9 | - | TRBJ1-1 | many
CASSTGTANEKLFF | TGTGCCAGCTCAACTGGGACAGCAAATGAAAAACTGTTTTTT | TRBV18 | TRBD1 | TRBJ1-4 | many
CATSDFTGGVYGYTF | TGTGCCACCAGTGATTTCACAGGGGGTGTCTATGGCTACACCTTC | TRBV24-1 | TRBD1 | TRBJ1-2 | few
CASMEAGRNSPLHF | TGTGCCAGCATGGAGGCAGGACGTAATTCACCCCTCCACTTT | TRBV7-9 | - | TRBJ1-6 | once
CASSLQWIADTQYF | TGTGCCAGCAGCCTCCAATGGATCGCAGATACGCAGTATTTT | TRBV6-5 | - | TRBJ2-3 | few
CASSSRLAGGLNEQFF | TGCGCCAGCAGCAGCAGACTAGCGGGAGGCCTAAATGAGCAGTTCTTC | TRBV5-1 | TRBD2 | TRBJ2-1 | few
CATSDGLPGYQPQHF | TGTGCCACCAGTGATGGCCTTCCGGGGTATCAGCCCCAGCATTTT | TRBV24-1 | - | TRBJ1-5 | few
CASINVLAGVGEQFF | TGTGCCAGCATCAACGTGCTAGCGGGAGTCGGGGAGCAGTTCTTC | TRBV6-2/TRBV6-3 | TRBD2 | TRBJ2-1 | few
CASSLGAGDPSYNEQFF | TGTGCCAGCAGCTTAGGGGCGGGGGACCCCTCCTACAATGAGCAGTTCTTC | TRBV7-2 | TRBD2 | TRBJ2-1 | -
CASSRTTGTGGTDTQYF | TGTGCCAGCAGCCGAACCACCGGTACGGGAGGCACAGATACGCAGTATTTT | TRBV25-1 | - | TRBJ2-3 | few
CASSPRLFGTSDTQYF | TGTGCCAGCAGCCCGAGGTTATTCGGGACCTCAGATACGCAGTATTTT | TRBV5-5 | - | TRBJ2-3 | few
CASSFLTDGAPYEQYF | TGCGCCAGCAGCTTTTTGACGGATGGAGCTCCTTACGAGCAGTACTTC | TRBV5-1 | - | TRBJ2-7 | few
CAIALGTSGSKGDNEQFF | TGTGCCATCGCCCTCGGGACTAGCGGGAGTAAAGGGGACAATGAGCAGTTCTTC | TRBV10-3 | TRBD2 | TRBJ2-1 | few
CASSEGRNNYGYTF | TGTGCCAGCAGTGAGGGCAGAAATAACTATGGCTACACCTTC | TRBV2 | - | TRBJ1-2 | few
CAWSGQTNTEAFF | TGTGCCTGGAGCGGACAGACGAACACTGAAGCTTTCTTT | TRBV30 | - | TRBJ1-1 | many
CSVDRSNTGELFF | TGCAGCGTGGACAGGTCGAACACCGGGGAGCTGTTTTTT | TRBV29-1 | TRBD1 | TRBJ2-2 | few
CSARDDGSGRAYEQYF | TGCAGTGCTAGAGATGATGGTAGCGGGAGGGCCTACGAGCAGTACTTC | TRBV20-1 | TRBD2 | TRBJ2-7 | few
CASSLVEGVETQYF | TGTGCCAGCAGCTTAGTAGAGGGAGTGGAGACCCAGTACTTC | TRBV7-2 | - | TRBJ2-5 | few
CASSQDRPLAGIYEQYF | TGTGCCAGCAGCCAAGATAGGCCACTAGCGGGGATCTACGAGCAGTACTTC | TRBV4-2 | TRBD2 | TRBJ2-7 | few
CASSRGQTSTNEKLFF | TGTGCCAGCAGTAGGGGACAGACTTCAACTAATGAAAAACTGTTTTTT | TRBV2 | TRBD1 | TRBJ1-4 | few
CASSFTRLGEAFF | TGCGCCAGCAGCTTCACCAGGTTAGGTGAAGCTTTCTTT | TRBV5-1 | - | TRBJ1-1 | many
CASSVAGGVGNEQFF | TGTGCCAGCAGCGTAGCGGGAGGGGTGGGCAATGAGCAGTTCTTC | TRBV7-3 | TRBD2 | TRBJ2-1 | few
CASKERGSYNEQFF | TGTGCCAGCAAAGAGCGGGGCTCCTACAATGAGCAGTTCTTC | TRBV7-2 | TRBD2 | TRBJ2-1 | -